Following are 20 T cell receptor beta chains from one sample sequenced in a study of brain T cells in children with intractable seizures. The method was immunoSEQ multiplex PCR; TCRdb's version includes in-frame clones alone and lacks a portion of them. The sample shows around 38,000 clones, more than 80% of them seen only once. The material was peripheral blood, obtained at surgery. These receptor sequences come from a girl between 2 and 10 years old with tuberous sclerosis and intractable seizures.

The CDR3 bases are TGTGCCAGCAGCGTGCGGGCGACCTACGGGGAGCAGTACGTC. Its protein product is CASSVRATYGEQYV. The chain recombines TRBV6-5 with TRBJ2-7; D might be TRBD2 (5 bases). V shed 6 bases and J shed 7 bases, with 19 bases lying between them. CDR1 MNHEY and CDR2 SVGAGI come from the germline V gene. This CDR3 region has 14 residues.

The gene calls are TRBV5-1 and TRBJ2-5; D remains unclear. From germline, CDR1 is SGHRS and CDR2 YFSETQ. Trimming shortened V by 1 base and J by 3 bases, and 10 bases separated the two germline ends. The CDR3 is made up of 14 amino acids. The CDR3 loop reads CASSLNSLKETQYF. DNA of the CDR3: TGCGCCAGCAGCTTGAATAGCCTAAAAGAGACCCAGTACTTC.

The V call is TRBV30, the J call TRBJ1-6; tentatively, D is TRBD1 (5 bases). V lost 1 base, J lost 4 bases, and 11 bases lay in between. This CDR3 contains 15 residues. Germline V gene sequence: CDR1 GTSNPN, CDR2 SVGIG (reference sequence). This CDR3 is CAWSEGIGYNSPLHF. For the CDR3, the DNA is TGTGCCTGGAGTGAGGGGATCGGTTATAATTCACCCCTCCACTTT.

The chain uses TRBV24-1 and TRBJ2-2; 8 bases are a match to TRBD1. The germline gives CDR1 KGHDR, CDR2 SFDVKD. This CDR3 has 16 amino acids. V trimming: 4 bases; J trimming: 7 bases; junction bases outside the gene matches: 10. The CDR3 DNA reads TGTGCCACCAGTGAAACTACAGGGGGACTCGGCGGGGAGCTGTTTTTT. Residues: CATSETTGGLGGELFF.

The rearrangement uses TRBV5-1 and TRBJ1-4; no clear D gene. Germline V CDR1 and CDR2: SGHRS, YFSETQ. The V gene lost 3 bases and the J gene lost 4 bases, with 13 bases spanning the gap. The CDR3 length is 15 residues. CDR3 amino acids: CASSSGYSYNEKLFF. CDR3 DNA: TGCGCCAGCAGCTCTGGTTATAGTTATAATGAAAAACTGTTTTTT. Full variable domain (remainder filled in from reference TRBV5-1 and TRBJ1-4): KAGVTQTPRYLIKTRGQQVTLSCSPISGHRSVSWYQQTPGQGLQFLFEYFSETQRNKGNFPGRFSGRQFSNSRSEMNVSTLELGDSALYLCASSSGYSYNEKLFFGSGTQLSVL.

The chain joins TRBV3-1 (or the pseudogene TRBV3-2) to TRBJ2-1; 8 bases fit TRBD1. Germline CDR1 LGHDT, CDR2 YNNKEL (reference sequence). V was clipped by 1 base and J by 6 bases; unmatched bases: 8. This CDR3 comprises 16 residues. The DNA of the CDR3 is TGTGCCAGCAGCCAAGTCGGGACAGGAATCTTCAATGAGCAGTTCTTC. Translating gives CASSQVGTGIFNEQFF.

The V call is TRBV5-4, the J call TRBJ1-6; D not certain. The germline gives CDR1 SGHNT, CDR2 YYREEE (reference sequence). This CDR3 has 15 residues. Trimming took 4 bases from V and 8 from J, leaving 16 bases between them. The CDR3 DNA reads TGTGCCAGCAGCCTCTCGGGCAGCTGGGATTCACCCCTCCACTTT. Protein product: CASSLSGSWDSPLHF.

The chain has TRBV28 and TRBJ2-7; tentative D call: TRBD1 (6 bases). There are 13 residues in the CDR3. Between the trimmed V and J ends, which lost 5 bases and 2 bases, there was a span of 10 bases. The germline gives CDR1 MDHEN, CDR2 SYDVKM. CDR3 residues: CASSRTDTYEQYV. Written as DNA, the CDR3 is TGTGCCAGCAGTCGGACAGATACCTACGAGCAGTACGTC.

The rearrangement links TRBV6-1 to TRBJ1-5; TRBD1 agrees at 10 bases. Germline V gene lookup returns CDR1 MNHNS and CDR2 SASEGT. V dropped 2 bases and J dropped 4; count of bases not matched to a gene: 5. CDR3 length equals 16 residues. CDR3 DNA: TGTGCCAGCAGTGAATGGGCGGGACAGGGGAATCAGCCCCAGCATTTT. This sequence encodes CASSEWAGQGNQPQHF.

J is TRBJ2-1 and V is TRBV5-4; D not resolved. From germline, CDR1 is SGHNT and CDR2 YYREEE (reference sequence). The length of the CDR3 is 15 residues. V shed 0 bases and J shed 7 bases, with 14 bases lying between them. The CDR3 sequence is CASSLAVWGANEQFF. The CDR3 DNA is TGTGCCAGCAGCTTGGCCGTTTGGGGTGCGAATGAGCAGTTCTTC.

J is TRBJ1-2 and V is TRBV4-2, with TRBD1 identical over 7 bases. Germline V CDR1 and CDR2: LGHNA, YNFKEQ. V gave up 4 bases and J gave up 0 bases; unmatched junction bases: 11. The CDR3 is made up of 17 amino acids. This chain's CDR3 is CASSRQDTGQSNYGYTF. As DNA, the CDR3 is TGTGCCAGCAGCCGGCAAGACACGGGACAGTCTAACTATGGCTACACCTTC.

This chain links TRBV5-1 with TRBJ2-1, with 8 positions matching TRBD1. Looked up from germline, CDR1 is SGHRS and CDR2 is YFSETQ. The junction had 7 bases not matched to a gene; V was cut back by 4 bases and J by 4 bases. The CDR3 covers 15 residues. CDR3 sequence reads: CASSPQGARYNEQFF. The CDR3 coding sequence is TGCGCCAGCAGCCCCCAGGGGGCGCGGTACAATGAGCAGTTCTTC.

For this clone: The identical CDR3 is also encoded by other nucleotide sequences in the sample. This chain joins TRBV5-1 and TRBJ2-7, with TRBD1 identical over 7 bases. The CDR3 loop spans 13 amino acids. V dropped 5 bases and J dropped 0; count of bases not matched to a gene: 2. Looked up from germline, CDR1 is SGHRS and CDR2 is YFSETQ. CDR3 amino acids: CASSWDSSYEQYF. CDR3 coding DNA: TGCGCCAGCAGTTGGGACAGCTCCTACGAGCAGTACTTC.

The chain joins TRBV9 to TRBJ2-5; 10 bases agree with TRBD2. The V segment lost 6 bases and the J segment 0 bases; nucleotides outside the gene matches: 2. The CDR3 is made up of 14 amino acids. Germline-derived CDR1 and CDR2 are SGDLS and YYNGEE. The CDR3 region has the DNA TGTGCCAGCAATAGCGGGGGGAACCAAGAGACCCAGTACTTC. Encoded protein: CASNSGGNQETQYF.

This clone has just one count. The chain's CDR3 is CASSLMGYGASGNTIYF. CDR3 DNA: TGTGCCAGCAGCTTAATGGGTTACGGGGCCTCTGGAAACACCATATATTTT. The chain joins TRBV7-8 to TRBJ1-3, with D perhaps matching TRBD1 (5 bases). Germline V lookup: CDR1 SGHVS, CDR2 FQNEAQ. Trimming pared 2 bases from V and 0 bases from J, leaving 14 bases between. This CDR3 contains 17 residues. Based on the CDR3 plus reference TRBV7-8 and TRBJ1-3, the full variable domain is GAGVSQSPRYKVAKRGQDVALRCDPISGHVSLFWYQQALGQGPEFLTYFQNEAQLDKSGLPSDRFFAERPEGSVSTLKIQRTQQEDSAVYLCASSLMGYGASGNTIYFGEGSWLTVV.

The chain combines TRBV7-2 with TRBJ2-2; no clear D gene. The CDR3 consists of 14 residues. Germline V lookup: CDR1 SGHTA, CDR2 FQGNSA. V was clipped by 5 bases and J by 3 bases, with 10 bases between them. CDR3 residues: CASSPLTYTGELFF. CDR3 DNA: TGTGCCAGCAGCCCCCTCACTTACACCGGGGAGCTGTTTTTT.

CDR3 protein: CASRPTSGLRDEQFF. CDR3 bases: TGTGCCAGCAGACCAACTAGCGGCCTACGGGATGAGCAGTTCTTC. The gene calls are TRBV27 and TRBJ2-1; 8 nucleotides line up with TRBD2. The germline gives CDR1 MNHEY, CDR2 SMNVEV (reference sequence). The ends lost 6 bases at V and 8 bases at J; junction bases unmatched: 12. The length of the CDR3 is 15 residues.

This chain joins TRBV5-1 and TRBJ1-2; 7 bases map to TRBD1. The CDR3 runs to 14 residues. Germline V gene lookup returns CDR1 SGHRS and CDR2 YFSETQ. Trimming removed 7 bases from V and 8 bases from J; junction bases left unmatched: 14. In DNA, the CDR3 is TGCGCCAGCTCCCCGACAGGGCGAGAGTGGGGCTACACCTTC. This encodes CASSPTGREWGYTF.

This clone was detected a few times. The chain combines TRBV6-5 with TRBJ1-2; 7 bases are shared with TRBD1. The CDR3 is made up of 14 amino acids. The V and J ends lost 2 bases and 4 bases, in that order; junction bases with no gene match: 4. Germline V gene lookup returns CDR1 MNHEY and CDR2 SVGAGI. The CDR3 sequence is CASSYAGTAYGYTF. In DNA form, the CDR3 reads TGTGCCAGCAGTTACGCCGGGACAGCCTATGGCTACACCTTC.

The chain joins TRBV3-1 (or the pseudogene TRBV3-2) to TRBJ1-2, with a weak D call TRBD1 (6 bases). The CDR3 is 14 residues long. Per germline, CDR1 LGHDT and CDR2 YNNKEL (reference sequence). V dropped 0 bases and J dropped 5 bases, with 10 bases sitting between them. In DNA, the CDR3 is TGTGCCAGCAGCCAAGAAGGCAGGGGATATGGCTACACCTTC. It is translated as CASSQEGRGYGYTF.